These T cell receptor beta chains were read from a single sample in a study of blood T cells in healthy people across ages. MiXCR, applied by TCRdb to the 5' RACE reads, yields one record per CDR3 protein. Of around 800,000 distinct CDR3 sequences in the sample, 35% to 50% were seen once. Sequences were obtained from blood. Receptors were obtained from a man older than 75 in good health. CDR3s include the opening cysteine and the closing phenylalanine or tryptophan. The listing skips clone size in some rows; elsewhere it reads once, few, many or a size class.

TRBV7-9	few	TRBJ2-1	CASSSGLAGGYNNEQFF
TRBV7-9	few	TRBJ2-3	CASSFGVRASTDTQYF
TRBV28	NA	TRBJ2-7	CASSLLQGSTYEQYF
TRBV6-1	NA	TRBJ1-5	CASISGTGRDFSNQPQHF
TRBV7-2	NA	TRBJ2-1	CASSLQPEFF
TRBV20-1	NA	TRBJ2-1	CSAAPSNNEQFF
TRBV15	NA	TRBJ2-3	CATDGGTTDTQYF
TRBV4-3	NA	TRBJ2-3	CASSQDRGWIDTQYF
TRBV20-1	once	TRBJ2-7	CSATETGRFYEQYF
TRBV6-2/TRBV6-3	NA	TRBJ1-3	CASSYPGDGNTIYF
TRBV20-1	NA	TRBJ2-3	CSLSGTGIGDTQYF
TRBV3-1	NA	TRBJ2-7	CASSQSSSYEQYF
TRBV6-5	NA	NA	CASSYSECEQYF
TRBV20-1	many	TRBJ2-7	CSAYPGPNYEQYF
TRBV6-2/TRBV6-3	many	TRBJ2-3	CASRRTTDTQYF
TRBV10-2	NA	NA	CASSVAGRVRETQYF
TRBV28	many	TRBJ2-1	CATYRGIMDNEQFF
TRBV6-1	few	TRBJ2-1	CASRANSYEQFF
TRBV9	NA	TRBJ2-5	CASSVEGQGTETQYF
TRBV20-1	NA	TRBJ1-5	CSARLPDGGYSNQPQHF
TRBV5-1	NA	TRBJ1-1	CASSWTAAMNTEAFF
TRBV7-2	few	TRBJ2-1	CASGFDEQFF
TRBV27	NA	TRBJ2-1	CASSSRREDINEQFF
TRBV7-8	few	TRBJ1-6	CASSSGDRGLDSPLHF
TRBV3-1	few	TRBJ2-1	CASSQDRQFRRGYPPRYEQFF
TRBV15	once	TRBJ2-1	CATSPMGSYNEEFF
TRBV7-2	many	TRBJ2-1	CASSRTSGSYNEQFF
TRBV20-1	NA	TRBJ2-4	CSARDPISDRAKNIQYF
TRBV6-2/TRBV6-3	NA	TRBJ2-1	CASSDDRGNEQFF
TRBV29-1	NA	TRBJ2-7	CSVEPPGQPGEQYF
TRBV11-2	few	TRBJ2-3	CASSLSGRGTDTQYF
TRBV29-1	NA	TRBJ2-1	CSLRTGSDNEQFF
TRBV5-1	NA	TRBJ2-3	CAASRGRVNTDTQYF
TRBV27	few	TRBJ1-5	CASRHWGTGTGENQPQHF
TRBV3-1	many	TRBJ1-2	CASSQGPRVNYGYTF
TRBV29-1	NA	TRBJ2-5	CSVDNRAQETQYF